Listed below are T cell receptor beta chains from one sample, sequenced in a study of blood T cell repertoires in COVID-19. TCRdb's table, derived via immunoSEQ multiplex PCR, lists solely in-frame clones and lacks some. The sample shows some 140,000 clones, roughly 87% of them seen only once. Sequenced material: PBMCs or T cells enriched from blood (not recorded which). These receptors were taken from a man aged 25 to 40 who had recovered from COVID-19. Each CDR3 is given with its conserved first and last residue. D genes are given only for firm matches. A row's size may be missing; if present it is once, few, many or a size class.

d_gene	j_gene	v_gene	abundance	CDR3nt	CDR3aa
-	TRBJ1-1	TRBV6-5	-	TGTGCCAGCAGTATAGAAGGGGTGAACACTGAAGCTTTCTTT	CASSIEGVNTEAFF
-	TRBJ2-2	TRBV7-9	-	TGTGCCAGCAGCCCGAGGGGGGGCTTACAATTCACCGGGGAGCTGTTTTTT	CASSPRGGLQFTGELFF
-	TRBJ2-4	TRBV19	once	TGTGCCAGTACCCTGGGGTGGGAGGCCAAAAACATTCAGTACTTC	CASTLGWEAKNIQYF
-	TRBJ2-3	TRBV11-3	-	TGTGCCAGCAGCTCTCAGGGGGGCGAAGATACGCAGTATTTT	CASSSQGGEDTQYF
-	TRBJ1-2	TRBV5-8	-	TGTGCCAGCAGTAGGAGGGCCACTAACTATGGCTACACCTTC	CASSRRATNYGYTF
-	TRBJ2-1	TRBV27	few	TGTGCCAGCAGTTCCCCTGGCGGCAGCTCCTACAATGAGCAGTTCTTC	CASSSPGGSSYNEQFF
-	TRBJ1-4	TRBV30	-	TGTGCCTGGAGAACCTCCCCCCGGGGGGCTAATGAAAAACTGTTTTTT	CAWRTSPRGANEKLFF
-	TRBJ1-2	TRBV6-5	-	TGTGCCAGCAGCCCCGGTAGATCTGACTATGGCTACACCTTC	CASSPGRSDYGYTF
-	TRBJ2-2	TRBV5-5	-	TGTGCCAGCAGCTTGCGACAGGCGAACACCGGGGAGCTGTTTTTT	CASSLRQANTGELFF
-	TRBJ1-6	TRBV30	-	TGTGCCTGGAGTGTACGGGGGAATTGGTCACCCCTCCACTTT	CAWSVRGNWSPLHF
-	TRBJ2-3	TRBV5-1	-	TGCGCCAGCAGCTTGGATGGGCTTGTCAGTGGCACAGATACGCAGTATTTT	CASSLDGLVSGTDTQYF
-	TRBJ1-3	TRBV18	-	TGTGCCAGCTCACCACTTTATGAGCTGGCTGGAAACACCATATATTTT	CASSPLYELAGNTIYF
TRBD1	TRBJ1-2	TRBV9	-	TGTGCCAGCAGCCCTGGACAGGCCAACTATGGCTACACCTTC	CASSPGQANYGYTF
TRBD1	TRBJ1-5	TRBV2	-	TGTGCCAGCCTCGGGACAGGGGGTCAGCCCCAGCATTTT	CASLGTGGQPQHF
-	TRBJ1-1	TRBV19	-	TGTGCCAGTAGCCGTGGGGGCGTCCCTGAAGCTTTCTTT	CASSRGGVPEAFF
TRBD2	TRBJ2-2	TRBV7-2	-	TGTGCCAGCAGCTTACGCGGGAGGGCGAGCACCGGGGAGCTGTTTTTT	CASSLRGRASTGELFF
TRBD2	TRBJ2-5	TRBV23-1	-	TGCGCCAGCAGTCAATTCGTCGGGAGTGGGGTTAGCGGGAGGTCGAGTCAGACCCAGTACTTC	CASSQFVGSGVSGRSSQTQYF
-	TRBJ1-1	TRBV5-1	-	TGCGCCAGCAGCTTGGAGGACAGATCACAAGCTTTCTTT	CASSLEDRSQAFF
-	TRBJ2-7	TRBV3-1/TRBV3-2	-	TGTGCCAGCAGCCTCGCAAGGGGTTACGAGCAGTACTTC	CASSLARGYEQYF
-	TRBJ1-6	TRBV3-1/TRBV3-2	few	TGTGCCAGCAGCCAACGGGGTTTCCAAAATTCACCCCTCCACTTT	CASSQRGFQNSPLHF
-	TRBJ1-5	TRBV18	-	TGTGCCAGCTCGGGTCGCGGTGGGAGTGATCAGCCCCAGCATTTT	CASSGRGGSDQPQHF
-	TRBJ2-7	TRBV19	few	TGTGCCAGTAGTATAGAAGGGGCAAGCTCCTACGAGCAGTACTTC	CASSIEGASSYEQYF
TRBD1	TRBJ2-3	TRBV11-3	-	TGTGCCAGCAGCCCAAACAGGGGGAGGACAGATACGCAGTATTTT	CASSPNRGRTDTQYF
TRBD1	TRBJ1-1	TRBV27	-	TGTGCCAGCAGTTCTCGGACAGGCCCGAACACTGAAGCTTTCTTT	CASSSRTGPNTEAFF
-	TRBJ1-5	TRBV2	-	TGTGCCAGCAGCAGGGGCAATCAGCCCCAGCATTTT	CASSRGNQPQHF
-	TRBJ1-1	TRBV5-4	few	TGTGCCAGCAGCTTAGCGGGTGGGGGAGCTTTCTTT	CASSLAGGGAFF
TRBD1	TRBJ1-1	TRBV29-1	-	TGCAGCGTTGATGCGACGGGACAGCTGAACACTGAAGCTTTCTTT	CSVDATGQLNTEAFF
-	TRBJ1-5	TRBV3-1/TRBV3-2	-	TGTGCCAGCAGCCAAGCCAGGGTCGGTCAGCCCCAGCATTTT	CASSQARVGQPQHF
-	TRBJ1-1	TRBV6-1	-	TGTGCCAGCAGTGAAGCGTTTGGGGGGGCGCAAACGAACACTGAAGCTTTCTTT	CASSEAFGGAQTNTEAFF
-	TRBJ1-3	TRBV18	-	TGTGCCAGCTCACCAGGGGCTCGGGGAAACACCATATATTTT	CASSPGARGNTIYF
TRBD1	TRBJ1-1	TRBV3-1/TRBV3-2	-	TGTGCCAGCAGCCAAAAACCGAACAGGGGTGTGACTGAAGCTTTCTTT	CASSQKPNRGVTEAFF
TRBD1	TRBJ2-7	TRBV19	-	TGTGCCAGTGCCCCGACAGGGGGCATTTACGAGCAGTACTTC	CASAPTGGIYEQYF
-	TRBJ1-6	TRBV19	-	TGTGCCAGTAGTAGCGGGGTTTGGTCACCCCTCCACTTT	CASSSGVWSPLHF
-	TRBJ2-7	TRBV5-1	-	TGCGCCAGCAGCTTGGAGGGGTACGAGCAGTACTTC	CASSLEGYEQYF
-	TRBJ2-1	TRBV27	-	TGTGCCAGCAGTTTCGGTCCCAACGAGCAGTTCTTC	CASSFGPNEQFF
TRBD1	TRBJ1-4	TRBV6-1	-	TGTGCCAGCAGTGACGGTCACAGGGGGCGCCGAGATGAAAAACTGTTTTTT	CASSDGHRGRRDEKLFF
-	TRBJ1-1	TRBV5-4	-	TGTGCCAGCAGCTTTTCGGGGGACACTGAAGCTTTCTTT	CASSFSGDTEAFF
TRBD1	TRBJ1-1	TRBV6-5	-	TGTGCCAGCATGACAGGGACTTACACTGAAGCTTTCTTT	CASMTGTYTEAFF
TRBD1	TRBJ2-7	TRBV6-5	once	TGTGCCAGCAGTTACATGGGACAGAAGAAATACGAGCAGTACTTC	CASSYMGQKKYEQYF
TRBD2	TRBJ2-3	TRBV11-3	-	TGTGCCAGCAGCTTAGTTAGCGGGGGGGCCCGAGATACGCAGTATTTT	CASSLVSGGARDTQYF
-	TRBJ2-7	TRBV18	-	TGTGCCAGCTCACCACCGACGACACAGTACGAGCAGTACTTC	CASSPPTTQYEQYF
-	TRBJ1-1	TRBV11-2	-	TGTGCCACTTACTTCGGGTCTTCGAACACTGAAGCTTTCTTT	CATYFGSSNTEAFF
-	TRBJ1-1	TRBV29-1	-	TGCAGCGTTGTGGTAACAGGGCAGAACACTGAAGCTTTCTTT	CSVVVTGQNTEAFF